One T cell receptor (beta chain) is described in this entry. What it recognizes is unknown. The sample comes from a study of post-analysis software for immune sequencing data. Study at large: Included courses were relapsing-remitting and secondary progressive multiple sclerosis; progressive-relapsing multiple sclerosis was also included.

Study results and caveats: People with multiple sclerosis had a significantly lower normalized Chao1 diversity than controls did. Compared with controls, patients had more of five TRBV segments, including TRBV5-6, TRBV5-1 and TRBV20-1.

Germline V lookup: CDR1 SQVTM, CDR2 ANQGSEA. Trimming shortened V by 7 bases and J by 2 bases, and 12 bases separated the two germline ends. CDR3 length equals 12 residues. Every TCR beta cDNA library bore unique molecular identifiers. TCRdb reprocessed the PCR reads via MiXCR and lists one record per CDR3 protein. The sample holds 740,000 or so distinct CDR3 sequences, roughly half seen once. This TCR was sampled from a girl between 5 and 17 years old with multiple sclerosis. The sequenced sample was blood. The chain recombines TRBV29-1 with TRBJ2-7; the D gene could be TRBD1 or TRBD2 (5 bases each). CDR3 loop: CSAWDLTYEQYF. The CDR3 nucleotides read TGCAGCGCCTGGGACCTAACCTACGAGCAGTACTTC.